The 17 T cell receptor beta chains below all came from one sample that was sequenced in a study of OX40 agonist ivuxolimab in advanced cancers. Here immunoSEQ multiplex PCR was the method, and the copy in TCRdb shows in-frame clones only, minus some. This table holds 45,000 to 65,000 clones, 80% to 90% found once. The sequenced sample was CD4+ or CD8+ T cells sorted from blood, obtained in a trial of the OX40 agonist ivuxolimab. Receptor source: an adult with an advanced solid tumor such as melanoma, head and neck, liver or kidney cancer.

The V and J genes are TRBV30 and TRBJ2-1; 8 bases match TRBD1. Germline loops: CDR1 GTSNPN, CDR2 SVGIG (reference sequence). There are 16 residues in the CDR3. The V gene end was trimmed by 0 bases and the J gene end by 6 bases; junction bases not matched to a gene: 10. CDR3 in DNA: TGTGCCTGGAGTGTATTCCCTAGGACAGGGACCAATGAGCAGTTCTTC. This sequence encodes CAWSVFPRTGTNEQFF.

The chain carries TRBV4-1 and TRBJ1-2, with no clear D. V lost 0 bases, J lost 3 bases, and 2 bases lay in between. The CDR3 length is 12 residues. Per germline, CDR1 MGHRA and CDR2 YSYEKL. The CDR3 nucleotides read TGCGCCAGCAGCCAAGAAGACTATGGCTACACCTTC. Amino acids: CASSQEDYGYTF.

J is TRBJ2-5 and V is TRBV7-7; D possibly corresponds to TRBD2 (6 bases). The germline CDR1 and CDR2 sequences are SSHAT and FNYEAQ (reference sequence). Trimming shortened V by 4 bases and J by 1 base, and 13 bases separated the two germline ends. The CDR3 consists of 15 residues. The CDR3 sequence is CASSSRGGSQETQYF. For the CDR3, the DNA is TGTGCCAGCAGCTCAAGGGGAGGCAGCCAAGAGACCCAGTACTTC. The full variable domain, in which reference TRBV7-7 and TRBJ2-5 provide the parts outside the CDR3, is GAGVSQSPRYKVTKRGQDVTLRCDPISSHATLYWYQQALGQGPEFLTYFNYEAQPDKSGLPSDRFSAERPEGSISTLTIQRTEQRDSAMYRCASSSRGGSQETQYFGPGTRLLVL.

The rearrangement joins TRBV9 to TRBJ2-1; TRBD1 might be the D (5 bases). Germline assignment: CDR1 SGDLS and CDR2 YYNGEE. Trimming shortened V by 0 bases and J by 7 bases, and 14 bases separated the two germline ends. This CDR3 spans 15 amino acids. The CDR3 coding sequence is TGTGCCAGCAGCGTAGTAGGGGTGGGCCATAATGAGCAGTTCTTC. It specifies CASSVVGVGHNEQFF.

J is TRBJ1-1 and V is TRBV15; D not resolved. There are 15 residues in the CDR3. The germline gives CDR1 LNHNV, CDR2 YYDKDF (reference sequence). V was cut by 0 bases and J by 4 bases, with 12 bases left in between. The CDR3 loop reads CATSREAGPSTEAFF. As DNA, the CDR3 is TGTGCCACCAGCAGAGAGGCCGGGCCCAGCACTGAAGCTTTCTTT. The whole variable domain, filled in from reference TRBV15 and TRBJ1-1, reads DAMVIQNPRYQVTQFGKPVTLSCSQTLNHNVMYWYQQKSSQAPKLLFHYYDKDFNNEADTPDNFQSRRPNTSFCFLDIRSPGLGDTAMYLCATSREAGPSTEAFFGQGTRLTVV.

The chain is built from TRBV7-2 and TRBJ2-5; D is possibly TRBD2 (7 bases). Trimming cost V 2 bases and J 5 bases, with 18 bases left between them. CDR3 size: 16 residues. CDR1 and CDR2 (germline): SGHTA, FQGNSA. The CDR3: CASSLIPPGGGETQYF. The CDR3 coding sequence is TGTGCCAGCAGCTTAATCCCCCCCGGCGGGGGCGAGACCCAGTACTTC.

The chain carries TRBV15 and TRBJ1-2, with TRBD1 matching 10 bases. Per germline, CDR1 LNHNV and CDR2 YYDKDF (reference sequence). CDR3 length equals 16 residues. V shed 2 bases, J shed 5 bases, and the junction held 8 bases outside the gene matches. In DNA, the CDR3 is TGTGCCACCAGCAGACCCCGGGACAGGGGAGGTTATGGCTACACCTTC. Encoded protein: CATSRPRDRGGYGYTF.

The rearrangement links TRBV5-5 to TRBJ2-3; the D gene could be TRBD1 or TRBD2 (6 bases each). The CDR3 covers 18 residues. Trimming left V 1 base short and J 0 bases short, with 18 bases between. Germline V gene lookup returns CDR1 SGHKS and CDR2 YYEKEE (reference sequence). The CDR3 here is CASSLRGPRGVSTDTQYF. DNA for the CDR3: TGTGCCAGCAGCTTGCGGGGACCTAGGGGGGTCAGCACAGATACGCAGTATTTT.

The chain carries TRBV25-1 and TRBJ1-2; D is unclear. Per the germline V gene, CDR1 is MGHDK and CDR2 is SYGVNS. Deletions cut 3 bases from V and 6 bases from J, with 14 bases between. The CDR3 sequence is 14 residues long. The CDR3 loop is CASSDPGWVDGYTF. The CDR3 DNA reads TGTGCCAGCAGTGACCCAGGATGGGTAGATGGCTACACCTTC.

The genes are TRBV29-1 and TRBJ2-3; maybe TRBD1 (6 bases). Trimming removed 7 bases at V and 2 bases at J, with 13 bases between. The germline gives CDR1 SQVTM, CDR2 ANQGSEA. The CDR3 contains 13 residues. CDR3 DNA sequence: TGCAGCGCTTCGACAGGATTCACAGATACGCAGTATTTT. Translation: CSASTGFTDTQYF.

The chain has TRBV9 and TRBJ2-3; D is possibly TRBD1 or TRBD2 (6 bases each). The CDR3 loop spans 16 amino acids. CDR1 SGDLS and CDR2 YYNGEE come from the germline V gene. Trimming shortened V by 0 bases and J by 4 bases, and 15 bases separated the two germline ends. The CDR3 nucleotides are TGTGCCAGCAGCGTAGAAGGGGGGCTTAGATCAGATACGCAGTATTTT. This encodes CASSVEGGLRSDTQYF.

The genes are TRBV6-4 and TRBJ2-1; D might be TRBD2 (6 bases). CDR1 is MRHNA and CDR2 is SNTAGT in the germline V gene. The CDR3 has 13 residues. Trimming took off 5 bases at V and 8 bases at J, with 13 bases between the two ends. CDR3 nucleotide sequence: TGTGCCAGCAGTAGTGGGGGGTTCGATGAGCAGTTCTTC. This sequence encodes CASSSGGFDEQFF.

The V gene is TRBV6-5, the J gene TRBJ2-3; D may be TRBD1 (5 bases). Germline V gives CDR1 MNHEY, CDR2 SVGAGI. V lost 2 bases and J 2 bases, leaving 14 bases between the germline ends. This CDR3 is built from 16 residues. CDR3 sequence: CASSYHRNRITDTQYF. The CDR3 coding sequence is TGTGCCAGCAGTTACCACCGCAACAGGATCACAGATACGCAGTATTTT.

A remark on this clone: Other DNA sequences in the same sample also yield this CDR3. The chain uses TRBV18 and TRBJ1-4; D call uncertain. Germline CDR1 is KGHSH and CDR2 is LQKENI. V lost 2 bases and J 4 bases, leaving 8 bases between the germline ends. This CDR3 contains 14 residues. CDR3 coding DNA: TGTGCCAGCTCACCATCCGGAAATAATGAAAAACTGTTTTTT. It is translated as CASSPSGNNEKLFF.

V gene TRBV2 combines with J gene TRBJ1-1; a possible D gene is TRBD1 (5 bases). The germline CDR1 and CDR2 sequences are SNHLY and FYNNEI. The germline V and J ends were trimmed by 6 bases and 11 bases, with 13 bases remaining between them. The CDR3 loop spans 11 amino acids. CDR3 DNA: TGTGCCAGCAGAATCAGGGAAAGCGCTTTCTTT. It translates to CASRIRESAFF.

This clone qualifies as medium-sized (0.01 to 0.1%). This chain uses TRBV2 with TRBJ1-3; tentatively, D is TRBD1 (5 bases). CDR3 length equals 14 residues. Germline loops: CDR1 SNHLY, CDR2 FYNNEI. Trimming pared 8 bases from V and 1 base from J, leaving 12 bases between. The CDR3 DNA follows: TGTGCCAGCGTTCGGGACTTGTCTGGAAACACCATATATTTT. The encoded protein is CASVRDLSGNTIYF.

V is TRBV6-5 and J is TRBJ1-1; possible D gene TRBD1, 5 bases. V shed 7 bases and J shed 4 bases, with 13 bases lying between them. Germline loops: CDR1 MNHEY, CDR2 SVGAGI. This CDR3 has 13 residues. CDR3 residues: CASIELGGTEAFF. CDR3 DNA sequence: TGTGCCAGCATCGAACTGGGGGGCACTGAAGCTTTCTTT.